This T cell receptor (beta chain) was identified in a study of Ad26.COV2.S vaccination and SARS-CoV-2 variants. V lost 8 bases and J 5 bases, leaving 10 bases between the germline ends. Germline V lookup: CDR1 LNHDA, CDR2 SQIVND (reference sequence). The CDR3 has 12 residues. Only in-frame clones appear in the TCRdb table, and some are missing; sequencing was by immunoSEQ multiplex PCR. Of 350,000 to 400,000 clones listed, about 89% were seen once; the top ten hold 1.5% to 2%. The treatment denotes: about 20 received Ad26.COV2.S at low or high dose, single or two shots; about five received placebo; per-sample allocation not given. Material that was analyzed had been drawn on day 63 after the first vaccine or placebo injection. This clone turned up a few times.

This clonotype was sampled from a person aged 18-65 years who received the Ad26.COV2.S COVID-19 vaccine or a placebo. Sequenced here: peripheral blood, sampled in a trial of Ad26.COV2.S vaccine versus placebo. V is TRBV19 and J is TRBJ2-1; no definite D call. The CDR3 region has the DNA TGTGCCAGTGCCGGGTTAAACAATGAGCAGTTCTTC. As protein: CASAGLNNEQFF.